The next 15 T cell receptor beta chains were all read from a single sample in a study of blood T cell repertoires in COVID-19. Sequencing used immunoSEQ multiplex PCR; TCRdb keeps in-frame clones, though not all of them. This table holds about 130,000 clones, less than 90% found once. Sequenced input: PBMCs or T cells enriched from blood (not recorded which). The receptors shown here come from a woman aged 50 to 65 who had recovered from COVID-19.

The chain carries TRBV6-5 and TRBJ1-6; TRBD1 matches at 9 bases. This CDR3 contains 14 residues. The V gene end was trimmed by 6 bases and the J gene end by 10 bases; junction bases not matched to a gene: 7. From germline, CDR1 is MNHEY and CDR2 SVGAGI. The CDR3 DNA reads TGTGCCAGCAGAAACCCGACAGGGGGGTCACCCCTCCACTTT. It specifies CASRNPTGGSPLHF.

This clone appeared a few times. The chain links TRBV6-5 to TRBJ2-5, with TRBD2 identical over 9 bases. Germline-derived CDR1 and CDR2 are MNHEY and SVGAGI. This CDR3 is built from 14 residues. Losses at the gene ends were 8 bases for V and 9 bases for J; bases not matched to a gene: 13. In DNA, the CDR3 is TGTGCCAGCTCTGCGGCTAGCGGGACGAGGGCCCAGTACTTC. The encoded protein is CASSAASGTRAQYF.

The chain has TRBV7-9 and TRBJ1-4, with D uncertain. CDR3 length: 15 amino acids. Germline assignment: CDR1 SEHNR and CDR2 FQNEAQ (reference sequence). Deletions cut 4 bases from V and 7 bases from J, with 16 bases between. Here the CDR3 DNA reads TGTGCCAGCAGCTCTCCAGGAGCGGTTTTTGAAAAACTGTTTTTT. This translates into CASSSPGAVFEKLFF.

The rearrangement uses TRBV5-1 and TRBJ1-1, with no clear D. CDR1 is SGHRS and CDR2 is YFSETQ in the germline V gene. Trimming took off 2 bases at V and 0 bases at J, with 5 bases between the two ends. The CDR3 is 13 residues long. The CDR3 loop reads CASSFRVNTEAFF. CDR3 sequence (DNA): TGCGCCAGCAGCTTTCGGGTGAACACTGAAGCTTTCTTT.

This chain links TRBV6-1 with TRBJ1-6, with D possibly matching TRBD1 (5 bases). With 3 bases removed from V and 0 bases from J, the gap between germline ends came to 9 bases. The CDR3 runs 16 residues. Germline lookup yields CDR1 MNHNS and CDR2 SASEGT. CDR3 nucleotide sequence: TGTGCCAGCAGTGACTTAGACAGCTCCTATAATTCACCCCTCCACTTT. This encodes CASSDLDSSYNSPLHF.

This clone appeared a few times. V and J are TRBV7-6 and TRBJ2-1, with 9 bases aligning to TRBD1. V was clipped by 5 bases and J by 3 bases; unmatched bases: 8. The CDR3 length is 16 residues. The V gene's germline CDR1 is SGHVS and CDR2 FNYEAQ. The DNA for the CDR3 is TGTGCCAGCAGCGCCCCGGGACAGGGACACTACAATGAGCAGTTCTTC. This encodes CASSAPGQGHYNEQFF. Drawing the rest from reference TRBV7-6 and TRBJ2-1, the complete variable domain is GAGVSQSPRYKVTKRGQDVALRCDPISGHVSLYWYRQALGQGPEFLTYFNYEAQQDKSGLPNDRFSAERPEGSISTLTIQRTEQRDSAMYRCASSAPGQGHYNEQFFGPGTRLTVL.

The chain joins TRBV3-1 (or the pseudogene TRBV3-2) to TRBJ2-7, with unresolved D. The CDR3 is 12 residues long. Between the trimmed V and J ends, which lost 0 bases and 6 bases, there was a span of 6 bases. The germline gives CDR1 LGHDT, CDR2 YNNKEL (reference sequence). The CDR3 spells CASSQDISEQYF. The CDR3 region has the DNA TGTGCCAGCAGCCAAGATATCTCCGAGCAGTACTTC.

This chain connects TRBV3-1 (or the pseudogene TRBV3-2) to TRBJ2-5, with D tentatively TRBD1 (6 bases). The V end lost 5 bases, the J end lost 5 bases, and 12 bases lay between the germline ends. CDR3 length equals 13 residues. Germline lookup yields CDR1 LGHDT and CDR2 YNNKEL (reference sequence). The CDR3 DNA sequence: TGTGCCAGCAGCAACCCAGGGGTCGAGACCCAGTACTTC. Amino acids: CASSNPGVETQYF.

The genes are TRBV28 and TRBJ1-5; D perhaps matches TRBD1 (5 bases). This CDR3 has 15 amino acids. V was cut by 6 bases and J by 4 bases, with 16 bases left in between. Germline CDR1 and CDR2: MDHEN and SYDVKM. DNA for the CDR3: TGTGCCAGCAGAGACGGGGGTGTCATTAATCAGCCCCAGCATTTT. Amino acids: CASRDGGVINQPQHF.

This chain connects TRBV12-5 to TRBJ2-1, with 9 positions matching TRBD2. Unmatched junction bases numbered 11, after V lost 8 bases and J lost 12 bases. The germline V gene encodes CDR1 LGHNT and CDR2 FRNRAP. CDR3 length: 13 amino acids. In nucleotides, the CDR3 is TGTGCTAGTTCGGGCGGGGGGGCCGAAGGGCAGTTCTTC. Translation gives CASSGGGAEGQFF.

The rearrangement links TRBV7-2 to TRBJ2-7, with D possibly being TRBD2 (5 bases). Trimming pared 0 bases from V and 0 bases from J, leaving 15 bases between. The CDR3 runs to 17 residues. Looked up from germline, CDR1 is SGHTA and CDR2 is FQGNSA. The CDR3 is CASSLALAGDLSYEQYF. CDR3 DNA sequence: TGTGCCAGCAGCTTAGCGTTGGCCGGGGATCTCTCCTACGAGCAGTACTTC.

This clone occurred once. This chain links TRBV19 with TRBJ1-1; TRBD1 matches 9 bases. The CDR3 covers 16 residues. Trimming took 3 bases from V and 3 from J; bases not matched to a gene: 8. Germline V gives CDR1 LNHDA, CDR2 SQIVND (reference sequence). CDR3 in DNA: TGTGCCAGTAGTATCGAGGGACAGGGTGTGTACACTGAAGCTTTCTTT. This translates into CASSIEGQGVYTEAFF.

The CDR3 loop reads CSVASNRDQPQHF. In DNA, the CDR3 is TGCAGCGTTGCTTCGAACAGGGATCAGCCCCAGCATTTT. The chain couples TRBV29-1 to TRBJ1-5; D is perhaps TRBD1 (6 bases). V was clipped by 4 bases and J by 5 bases, with 12 bases between them. There are 13 residues in the CDR3. The germline V gene encodes CDR1 SQVTM and CDR2 ANQGSEA.

In this sample, this clone turned up a few times. The chain employs TRBV6-5 and TRBJ1-1; D perhaps matches TRBD1 (6 bases). Germline loops: CDR1 MNHEY, CDR2 SVGAGI. Trimming shortened V by 5 bases and J by 5 bases, and 12 bases separated the two germline ends. The CDR3 runs 13 residues. In nucleotides, the CDR3 is TGTGCCAGCAGTCCACAGGGTAATACTGAAGCTTTCTTT. This translates into CASSPQGNTEAFF.

The chain has TRBV25-1 and TRBJ2-7; no definite D call. This CDR3 spans 15 amino acids. Trimming took off 1 base at V and 7 bases at J, with 17 bases between the two ends. Germline CDR1 and CDR2: MGHDK and SYGVNS. For the CDR3, the DNA is TGTGCCAGCAGTGAATGGTTTGCTGACCCGGAGGAGCAGTACTTC. As protein: CASSEWFADPEEQYF.